This T cell receptor beta chain was observed in a study of siplizumab effects on memory and regulatory T cells. About this clone itself: The antigen is undetermined.

Whole-study results and caveats: Researchers could not give a naive or memory phenotype to roughly 75-95% of proliferating CD4+ or CD8+ clones.

Assays covered 100,000 or so TCR templates per sample. The protocol was immunoSEQ multiplex PCR, while the TCRdb copy is restricted to in-frame clones and leaves out a portion. The profile shows 100,000 or so clones, over 90% of them singletons. CDR3 size: 16 residues. Germline V lookup: CDR1 SGHVS, CDR2 FNYEAQ. The V and J ends lost 4 bases and 5 bases respectively, with 20 bases between them. This sequence was found in a human donor in good health. V is TRBV7-6 and J is TRBJ2-5; a possible D gene is TRBD1 (5 bases). The sequencing input was non-Treg CD4+ T cells sorted from blood. The CDR3: CASSSPLVGARETQYF. In DNA form, the CDR3 reads TGTGCCAGCAGCTCCCCCCTCGTAGGGGCGCGTGAGACCCAGTACTTC.